This T cell receptor (beta chain) was profiled in a study of T-cell memory formation after mild COVID-19. Looked up from germline, CDR1 is SGHRS and CDR2 is YFSETQ. Trimming removed 4 bases from V and 6 bases from J, with 11 bases in between. The CDR3 is made up of 13 amino acids. 5'RACE, which relied on constant-segment primers, yielded TCR alpha and TCR beta cDNA libraries carrying sample barcodes and UMIs. TCRdb used MiXCR to reprocess the 5' RACE reads, holding one entry per CDR3 protein. Among just under 550,000 distinct CDR3 sequences listed, roughly 22% were seen once. Input material: PBMCs or a T cell subset sorted from them (not recorded which). The origin of this receptor is an adult woman who had mild COVID-19 (a few samples of this study predate the infection). Cell type and time point are not known. The rearrangement joins TRBV5-1 to TRBJ2-1; possibly TRBD1 for D (6 bases). CDR3 DNA: TGCGCCAGCAGCCGGGACAACGGCAATGAGCAGTTCTTC. Protein product: CASSRDNGNEQFF. The entire variable domain, with the rest obtained from reference TRBV5-1 and TRBJ2-1, is as follows: KAGVTQTPRYLIKTRGQQVTLSCSPISGHRSVSWYQQTPGQGLQFLFEYFSETQRNKGNFPGRFSGRQFSNSRSEMNVSTLELGDSALYLCASSRDNGNEQFFGPGTRLTVL.